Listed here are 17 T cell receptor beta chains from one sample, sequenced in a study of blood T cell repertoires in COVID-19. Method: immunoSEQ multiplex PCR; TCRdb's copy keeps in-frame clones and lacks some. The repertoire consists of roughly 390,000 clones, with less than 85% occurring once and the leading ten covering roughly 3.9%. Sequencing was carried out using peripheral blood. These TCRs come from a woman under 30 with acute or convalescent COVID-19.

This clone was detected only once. For the CDR3, the DNA is TGTGCCAGCAGCTTATATGGTTTGGGGGAGGTGGAGACCCAGTACTTC. Its translation is CASSLYGLGEVETQYF. V usage is TRBV13 and J usage is TRBJ2-5; D might be TRBD2 (6 bases). The CDR3 covers 16 residues. Germline V gene lookup returns CDR1 PRHDT and CDR2 FYEKMQ (reference sequence). The ends were cut back, 2 bases at V and 5 bases at J, with 18 bases in the middle.

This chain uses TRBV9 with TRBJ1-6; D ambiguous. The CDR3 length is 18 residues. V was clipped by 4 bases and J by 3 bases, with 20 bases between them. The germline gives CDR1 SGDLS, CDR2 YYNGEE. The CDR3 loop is CASSPVEGTSGYNSPLHF. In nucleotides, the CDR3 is TGTGCCAGCAGCCCTGTGGAAGGCACCTCAGGCTATAATTCACCCCTCCACTTT.

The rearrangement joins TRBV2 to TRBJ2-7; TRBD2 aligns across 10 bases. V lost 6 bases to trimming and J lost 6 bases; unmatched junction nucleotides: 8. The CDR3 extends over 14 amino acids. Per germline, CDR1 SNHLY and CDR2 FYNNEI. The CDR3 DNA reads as TGTGCCAGCAGGGAGCGGGAGGGCCCGACCGAGCAGTACTTC. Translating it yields CASREREGPTEQYF.

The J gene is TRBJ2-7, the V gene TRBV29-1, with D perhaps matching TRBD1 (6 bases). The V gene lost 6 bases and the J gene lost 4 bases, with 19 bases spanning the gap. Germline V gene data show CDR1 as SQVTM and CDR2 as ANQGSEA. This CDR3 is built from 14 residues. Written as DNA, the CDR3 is TGCAGCGTACAATTACAGGGATCTTCATACGAGCAGTACTTC. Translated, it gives CSVQLQGSSYEQYF.

CDR3 coding DNA: TGTGCCAGTAGCCCTTTCCAGCCCCAGCATTTT. Its protein product is CASSPFQPQHF. The chain couples TRBV19 to TRBJ1-5; unclear D gene. With 6 bases removed from V and 7 bases from J, the gap between germline ends came to 7 bases. Germline CDR1 reads LNHDA; CDR2 reads SQIVND (reference sequence). The CDR3 is 11 amino acids.

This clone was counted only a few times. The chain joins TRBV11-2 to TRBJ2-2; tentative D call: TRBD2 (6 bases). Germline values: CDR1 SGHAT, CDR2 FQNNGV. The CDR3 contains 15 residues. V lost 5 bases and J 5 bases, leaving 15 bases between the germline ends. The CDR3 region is CASSLGLLYTGELFF. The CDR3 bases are TGTGCCAGCAGCCTAGGACTACTTTATACCGGGGAGCTGTTTTTT.

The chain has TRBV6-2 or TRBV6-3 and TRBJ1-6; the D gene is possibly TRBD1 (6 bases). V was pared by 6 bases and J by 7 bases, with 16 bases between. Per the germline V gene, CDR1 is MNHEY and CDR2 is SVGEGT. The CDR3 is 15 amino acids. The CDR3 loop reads CASSFWGGGNSPLHF. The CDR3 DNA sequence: TGTGCCAGCAGCTTCTGGGGAGGGGGAAATTCACCCCTCCACTTT.

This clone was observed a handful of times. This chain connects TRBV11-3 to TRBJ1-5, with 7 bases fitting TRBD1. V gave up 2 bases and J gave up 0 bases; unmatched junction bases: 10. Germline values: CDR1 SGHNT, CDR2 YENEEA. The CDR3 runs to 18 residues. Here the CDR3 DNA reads TGTGCCAGCAGCTTATTGGTCAGGGGACAGTATAGCAATCAGCCCCAGCATTTT. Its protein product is CASSLLVRGQYSNQPQHF.

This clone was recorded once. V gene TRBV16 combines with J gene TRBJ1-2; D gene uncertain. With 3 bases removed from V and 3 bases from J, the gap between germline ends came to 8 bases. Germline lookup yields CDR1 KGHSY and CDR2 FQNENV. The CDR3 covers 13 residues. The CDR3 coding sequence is TGTGCCAGCAGCCATACAGTGGACTATGGCTACACCTTC. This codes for CASSHTVDYGYTF.

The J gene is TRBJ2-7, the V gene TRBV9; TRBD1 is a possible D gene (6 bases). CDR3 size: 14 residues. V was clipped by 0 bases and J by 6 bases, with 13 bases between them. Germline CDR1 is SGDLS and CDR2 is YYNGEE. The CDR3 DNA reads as TGTGCCAGCAGCGTAGCAACAGGGCCGGGCGAGCAGTACTTC. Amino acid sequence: CASSVATGPGEQYF. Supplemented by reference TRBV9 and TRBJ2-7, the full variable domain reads DSGVTQTPKHLITATGQRVTLRCSPRSGDLSVYWYQQSLDQGLQFLIQYYNGEERAKGNILERFSAQQFPDLHSELNLSSLELGDSALYFCASSVATGPGEQYFGPGTRLTVT.

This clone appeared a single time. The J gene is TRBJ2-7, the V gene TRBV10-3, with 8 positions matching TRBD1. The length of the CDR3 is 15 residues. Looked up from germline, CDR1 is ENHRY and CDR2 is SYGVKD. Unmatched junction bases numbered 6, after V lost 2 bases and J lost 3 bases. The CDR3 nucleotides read TGTGCCATCAGTGAGACCGGGACAGGAGACTACGAGCAGTACTTC. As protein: CAISETGTGDYEQYF.

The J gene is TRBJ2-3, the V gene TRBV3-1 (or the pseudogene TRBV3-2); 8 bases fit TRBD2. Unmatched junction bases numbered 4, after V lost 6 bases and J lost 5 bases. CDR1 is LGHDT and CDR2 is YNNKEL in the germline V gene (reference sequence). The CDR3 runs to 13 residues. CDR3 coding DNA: TGTGCCAGCAGGGGGACTAGTGAAGATACGCAGTATTTT. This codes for CASRGTSEDTQYF.

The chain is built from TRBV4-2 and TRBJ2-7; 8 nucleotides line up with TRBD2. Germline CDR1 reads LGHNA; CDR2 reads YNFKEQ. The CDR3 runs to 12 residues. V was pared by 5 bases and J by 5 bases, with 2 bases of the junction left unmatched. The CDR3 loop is CASSAGGDEQYF. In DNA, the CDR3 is TGTGCCAGCAGCGCGGGGGGTGACGAGCAGTACTTC.

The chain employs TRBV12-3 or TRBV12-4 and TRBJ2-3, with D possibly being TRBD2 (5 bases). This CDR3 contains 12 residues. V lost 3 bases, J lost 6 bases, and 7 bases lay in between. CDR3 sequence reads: CASSFSVDTQYF. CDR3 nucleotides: TGTGCCAGCAGTTTTAGCGTCGATACGCAGTATTTT.

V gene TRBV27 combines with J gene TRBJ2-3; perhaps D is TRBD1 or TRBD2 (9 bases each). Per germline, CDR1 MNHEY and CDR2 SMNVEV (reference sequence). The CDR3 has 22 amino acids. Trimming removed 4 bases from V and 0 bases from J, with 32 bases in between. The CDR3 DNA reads TGTGCCAGCAGTTCCCCCCTGGGACAGGGCCTAGCGGGATATACTAGCACAGATACGCAGTATTTT. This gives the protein CASSSPLGQGLAGYTSTDTQYF.

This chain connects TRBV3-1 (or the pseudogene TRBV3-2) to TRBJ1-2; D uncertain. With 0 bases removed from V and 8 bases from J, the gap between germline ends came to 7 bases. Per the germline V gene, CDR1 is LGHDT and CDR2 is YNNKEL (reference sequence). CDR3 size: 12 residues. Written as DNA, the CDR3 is TGTGCCAGCAGCCAAGACCTCGTCGGCTACACCTTC. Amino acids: CASSQDLVGYTF.

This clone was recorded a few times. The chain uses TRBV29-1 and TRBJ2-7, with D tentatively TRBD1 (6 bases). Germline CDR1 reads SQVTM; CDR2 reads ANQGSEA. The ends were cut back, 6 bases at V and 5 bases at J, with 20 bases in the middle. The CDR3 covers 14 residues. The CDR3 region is CSVIPTGTSHEQYF. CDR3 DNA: TGCAGCGTCATCCCCACAGGGACGAGTCACGAGCAGTACTTC.